A single count supports the clone carrying this T cell receptor (beta chain). This record comes from a study of blood T cell repertoires in COVID-19. Assay used: immunoSEQ multiplex PCR; TCRdb lists only in-frame clones, some missing. The sample has around 25,000 clones, 88% seen once; the top ten hold 6% to 8.5%. Sequencing used peripheral blood. This sequence was found in a woman aged 45-65 years with active COVID-19.

The CDR3 DNA reads TGCGCCAGCAGCTTTATGAGGAGCGGGGCTTACAATGAGCAGTTCTTC. Protein sequence: CASSFMRSGAYNEQFF. This chain links TRBV5-1 with TRBJ2-1, with 7 bases matching TRBD2. CDR3 size: 16 residues. CDR1 is SGHRS and CDR2 is YFSETQ in the germline V gene. Trimming cost V 2 bases and J 4 bases; bases outside gene matches: 9.